This TCR beta chain stems from a study of T cell changes during pregnancy in multiple sclerosis. Repertoires were generated with immunoSEQ multiplex PCR, while TCRdb's copy carries only in-frame clones and drops some. Among approximately 96,000 clones, about 92% were seen once, and the ten largest hold roughly 2.3%. The sequences come from peripheral blood, collected after pregnancy. The source is a female donor in good health, enrolled as a control in a pregnancy study.

The chain's CDR3 is CASSPRGAGRYEQYF. DNA for the CDR3: TGTGCCAGCAGCCCCAGGGGAGCGGGGAGATACGAGCAGTACTTC. The chain recombines TRBV28 with TRBJ2-7; tentative D call: TRBD2 (7 bases). Germline lookup yields CDR1 MDHEN and CDR2 SYDVKM. The length of the CDR3 is 15 residues. Trimming stripped 6 bases from V and 4 bases from J, with 19 bases between.